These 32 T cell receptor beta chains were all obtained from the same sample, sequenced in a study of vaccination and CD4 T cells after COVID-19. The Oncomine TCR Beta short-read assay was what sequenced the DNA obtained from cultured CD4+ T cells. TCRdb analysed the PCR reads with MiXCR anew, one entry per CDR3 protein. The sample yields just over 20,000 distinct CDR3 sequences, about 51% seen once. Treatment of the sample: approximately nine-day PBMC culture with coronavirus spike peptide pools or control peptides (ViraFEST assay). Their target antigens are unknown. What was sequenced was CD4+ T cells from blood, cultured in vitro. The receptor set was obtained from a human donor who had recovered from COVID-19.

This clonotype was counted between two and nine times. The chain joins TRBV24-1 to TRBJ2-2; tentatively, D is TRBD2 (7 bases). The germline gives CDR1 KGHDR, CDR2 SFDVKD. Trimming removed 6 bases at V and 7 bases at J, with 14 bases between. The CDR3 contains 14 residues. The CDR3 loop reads CATSLGGQGGELFF. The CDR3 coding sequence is TGTGCCACCAGTCTGGGGGGGCAGGGCGGGGAGCTGTTTTTT.

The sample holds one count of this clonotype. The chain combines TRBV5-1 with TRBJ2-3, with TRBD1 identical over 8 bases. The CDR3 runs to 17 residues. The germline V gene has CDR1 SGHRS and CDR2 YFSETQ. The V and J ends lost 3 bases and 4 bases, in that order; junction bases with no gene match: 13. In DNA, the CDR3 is TGCGCCAGCAGCTCAATGGGGTGGACAGGGTCCGCAGATACGCAGTATTTT. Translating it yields CASSSMGWTGSADTQYF.

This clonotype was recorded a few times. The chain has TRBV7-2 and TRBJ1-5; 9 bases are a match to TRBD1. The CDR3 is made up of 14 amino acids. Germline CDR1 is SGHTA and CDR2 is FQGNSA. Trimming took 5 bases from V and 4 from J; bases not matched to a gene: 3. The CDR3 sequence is CASSHRGRNQPQHF. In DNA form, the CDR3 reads TGTGCCAGCAGCCACAGGGGGCGGAATCAGCCCCAGCATTTT. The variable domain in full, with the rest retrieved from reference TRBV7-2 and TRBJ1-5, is GAGVSQSPSNKVTEKGKDVELRCDPISGHTALYWYRQSLGQGLEFLIYFQGNSAPDKSGLPSDRFSAERTGGSVSTLTIQRTQQEDSAVYLCASSHRGRNQPQHFGDGTRLSIL.

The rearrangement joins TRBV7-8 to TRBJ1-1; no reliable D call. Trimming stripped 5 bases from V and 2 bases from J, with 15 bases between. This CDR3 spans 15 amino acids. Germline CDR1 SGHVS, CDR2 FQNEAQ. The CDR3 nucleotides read TGTGCCAGCAGCCTTAAAATGACCGGAAACACTGAAGCTTTCTTT. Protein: CASSLKMTGNTEAFF.

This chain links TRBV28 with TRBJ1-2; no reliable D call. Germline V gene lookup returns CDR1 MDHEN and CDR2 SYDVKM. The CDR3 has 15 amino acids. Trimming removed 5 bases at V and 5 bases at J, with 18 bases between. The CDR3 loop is CASSVGLALNYGYTF. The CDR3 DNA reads TGTGCCAGCAGTGTGGGTCTTGCCCTGAATTATGGCTACACCTTC.

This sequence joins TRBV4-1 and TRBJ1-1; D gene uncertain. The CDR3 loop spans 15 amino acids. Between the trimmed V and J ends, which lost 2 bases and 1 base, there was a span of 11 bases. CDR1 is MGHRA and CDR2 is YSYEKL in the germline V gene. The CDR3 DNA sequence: TGCGCCAGCAGCCAAAAAGGCCCAACGAACACTGAAGCTTTCTTT. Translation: CASSQKGPTNTEAFF.

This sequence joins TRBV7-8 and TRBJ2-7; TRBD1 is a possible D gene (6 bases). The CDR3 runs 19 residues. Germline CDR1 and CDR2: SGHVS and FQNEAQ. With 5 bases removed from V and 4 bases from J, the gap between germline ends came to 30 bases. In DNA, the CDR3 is TGTGCCAGCAGCAGGTACAGGGTCTGGACGGGTACCCAGCTGTACGAGCAGTACTTC. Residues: CASSRYRVWTGTQLYEQYF.

CDR3 in amino acids: CAISDMVTSGGPDLLTDTQYF. The CDR3 DNA is TGTGCCATCAGTGATATGGTGACTAGCGGGGGCCCGGATCTCCTCACAGATACGCAGTATTTT. The chain has TRBV10-3 and TRBJ2-3; TRBD2 aligns across 12 bases. The V gene end was trimmed by 3 bases and the J gene end by 2 bases; junction bases not matched to a gene: 18. Germline V gives CDR1 ENHRY, CDR2 SYGVKD. The CDR3 contains 21 residues.

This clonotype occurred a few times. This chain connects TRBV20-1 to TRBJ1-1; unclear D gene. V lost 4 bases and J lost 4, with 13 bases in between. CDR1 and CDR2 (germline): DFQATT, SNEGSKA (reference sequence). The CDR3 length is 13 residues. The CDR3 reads CSATKDPGTEAFF. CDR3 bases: TGCAGTGCTACCAAGGACCCGGGCACTGAAGCTTTCTTT.

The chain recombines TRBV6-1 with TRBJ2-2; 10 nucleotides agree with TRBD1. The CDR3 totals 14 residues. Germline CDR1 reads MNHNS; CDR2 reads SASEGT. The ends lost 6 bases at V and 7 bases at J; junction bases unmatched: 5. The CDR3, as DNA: TGTGCCAGCAGGAGACAGGGGGCAGACGGGGAGCTGTTTTTT. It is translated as CASRRQGADGELFF.

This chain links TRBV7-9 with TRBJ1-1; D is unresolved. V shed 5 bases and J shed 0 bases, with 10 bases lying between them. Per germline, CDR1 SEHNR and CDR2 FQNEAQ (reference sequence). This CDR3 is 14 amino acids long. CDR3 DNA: TGTGCCAGCAGCCCACAGAGGATGAACACTGAAGCTTTCTTT. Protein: CASSPQRMNTEAFF.

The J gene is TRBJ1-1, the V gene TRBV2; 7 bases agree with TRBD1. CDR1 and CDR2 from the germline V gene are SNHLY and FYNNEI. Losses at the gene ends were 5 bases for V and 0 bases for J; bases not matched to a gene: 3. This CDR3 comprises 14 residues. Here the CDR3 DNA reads TGTGCCAGCAGTTTGGGACAGCTGAACACTGAAGCTTTCTTT. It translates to CASSLGQLNTEAFF.

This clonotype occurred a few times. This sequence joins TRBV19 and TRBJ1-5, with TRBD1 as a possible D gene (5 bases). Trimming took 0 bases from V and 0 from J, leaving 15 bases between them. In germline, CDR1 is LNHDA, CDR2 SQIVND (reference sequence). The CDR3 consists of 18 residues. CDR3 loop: CASSIDLGEQTSNQPQHF. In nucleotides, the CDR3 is TGTGCCAGTAGTATAGACCTAGGGGAGCAGACTAGCAATCAGCCCCAGCATTTT.

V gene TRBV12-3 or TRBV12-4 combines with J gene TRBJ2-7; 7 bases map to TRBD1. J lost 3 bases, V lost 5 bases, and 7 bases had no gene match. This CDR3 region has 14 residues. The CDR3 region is CASSPGTENYEQYF. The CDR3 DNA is TGTGCCAGCAGTCCCGGGACAGAAAACTACGAGCAGTACTTC.

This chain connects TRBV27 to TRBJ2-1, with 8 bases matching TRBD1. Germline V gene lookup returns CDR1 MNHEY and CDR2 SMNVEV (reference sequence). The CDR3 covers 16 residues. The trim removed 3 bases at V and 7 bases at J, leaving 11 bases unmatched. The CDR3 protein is CASSFPLGRGLNEQFF. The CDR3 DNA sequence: TGTGCCAGCAGTTTTCCGCTCGGCAGGGGGCTGAATGAGCAGTTCTTC.

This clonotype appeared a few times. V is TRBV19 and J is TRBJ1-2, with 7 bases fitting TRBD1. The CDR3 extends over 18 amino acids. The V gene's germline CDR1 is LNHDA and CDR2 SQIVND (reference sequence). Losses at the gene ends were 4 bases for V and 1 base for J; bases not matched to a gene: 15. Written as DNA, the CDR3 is TGTGCCAGTAGTACACAGGACAGGCGACAACAGAATAACTATGGCTACACCTTC. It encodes CASSTQDRRQQNNYGYTF.

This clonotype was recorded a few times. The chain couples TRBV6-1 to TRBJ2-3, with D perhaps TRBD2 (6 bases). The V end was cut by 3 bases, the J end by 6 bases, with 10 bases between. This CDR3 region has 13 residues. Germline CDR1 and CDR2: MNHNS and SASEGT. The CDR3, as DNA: TGTGCCAGCAGTGACCTTGGGAGGGATACGCAGTATTTT. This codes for CASSDLGRDTQYF.

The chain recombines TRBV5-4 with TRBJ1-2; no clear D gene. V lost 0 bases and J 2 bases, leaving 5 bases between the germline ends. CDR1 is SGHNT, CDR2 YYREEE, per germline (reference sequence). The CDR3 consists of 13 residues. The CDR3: CASSLDPNYGYTF. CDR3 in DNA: TGTGCCAGCAGCTTGGACCCAAACTATGGCTACACCTTC. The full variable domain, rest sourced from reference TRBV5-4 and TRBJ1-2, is ETGVTQSPTHLIKTRGQQVTLRCSSQSGHNTVSWYQQALGQGPQFIFQYYREEENGRGNFPPRFSGLQFPNYSSELNVNALELDDSALYLCASSLDPNYGYTFGSGTRLTVV.

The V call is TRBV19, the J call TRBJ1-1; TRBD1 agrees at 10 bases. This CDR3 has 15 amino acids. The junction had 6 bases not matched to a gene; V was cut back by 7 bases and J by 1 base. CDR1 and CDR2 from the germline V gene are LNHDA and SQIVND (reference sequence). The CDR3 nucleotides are TGTGCCAGTACCCGACAGGGGGCTGGGAACACTGAAGCTTTCTTT. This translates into CASTRQGAGNTEAFF.

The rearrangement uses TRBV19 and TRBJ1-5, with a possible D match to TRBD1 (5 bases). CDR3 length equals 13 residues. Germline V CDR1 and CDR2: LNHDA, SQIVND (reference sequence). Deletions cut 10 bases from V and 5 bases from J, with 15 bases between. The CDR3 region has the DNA TGTGCCACAAAACAGGAGTTAGATCAGCCCCAGCATTTT. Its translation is CATKQELDQPQHF. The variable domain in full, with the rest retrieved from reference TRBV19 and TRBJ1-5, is DGGITQSPKYLFRKEGQNVTLSCEQNLNHDAMYWYRQDPGQGLRLIYYSQIVNDFQKGDIAEGYSVSREKKESFPLTVTSAQKNPTAFYLCATKQELDQPQHFGDGTRLSIL.

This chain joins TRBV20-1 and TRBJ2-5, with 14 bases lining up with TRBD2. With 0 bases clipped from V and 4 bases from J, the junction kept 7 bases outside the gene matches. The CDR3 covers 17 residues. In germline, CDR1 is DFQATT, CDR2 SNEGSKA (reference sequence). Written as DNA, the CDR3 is TGCAGTGCTAGAGATGCGACTAGCGGGGGGGCCGGAGAGACCCAGTACTTC. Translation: CSARDATSGGAGETQYF.

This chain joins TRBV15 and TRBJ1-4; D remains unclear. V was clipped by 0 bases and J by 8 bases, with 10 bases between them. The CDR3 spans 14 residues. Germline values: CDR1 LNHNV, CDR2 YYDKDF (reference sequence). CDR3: CATSRDGRGEKLFF. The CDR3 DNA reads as TGTGCCACCAGCAGAGATGGAAGAGGGGAAAAACTGTTTTTT.

CDR3 loop: CASSFGGDQPQHF. The CDR3 DNA follows: TGTGCCAGCAGTTTCGGGGGGGATCAGCCCCAGCATTTT. V and J are TRBV2 and TRBJ1-5, with a possible D match to TRBD1 (5 bases). Germline lookup yields CDR1 SNHLY and CDR2 FYNNEI. Trimming stripped 5 bases from V and 5 bases from J, with 10 bases between. The CDR3 has 13 residues.

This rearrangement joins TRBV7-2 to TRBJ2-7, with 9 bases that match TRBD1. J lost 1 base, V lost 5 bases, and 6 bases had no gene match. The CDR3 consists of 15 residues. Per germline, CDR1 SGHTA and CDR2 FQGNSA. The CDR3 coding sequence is TGTGCCAGCAGCACCCGGACAGGGGAATCCTACGAGCAGTACTTC. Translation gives CASSTRTGESYEQYF.

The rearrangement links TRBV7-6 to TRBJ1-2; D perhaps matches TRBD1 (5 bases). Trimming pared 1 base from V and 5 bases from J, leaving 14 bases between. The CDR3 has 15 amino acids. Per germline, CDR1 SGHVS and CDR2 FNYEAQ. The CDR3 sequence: CASSLVTGSGYGYTF. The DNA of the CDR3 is TGTGCCAGCAGCTTAGTTACAGGCTCGGGGTATGGCTACACCTTC.

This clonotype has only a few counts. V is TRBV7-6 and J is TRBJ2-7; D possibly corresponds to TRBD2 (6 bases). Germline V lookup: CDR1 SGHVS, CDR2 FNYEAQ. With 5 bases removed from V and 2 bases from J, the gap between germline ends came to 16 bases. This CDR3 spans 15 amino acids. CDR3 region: CASSLRRGSPYEQYF. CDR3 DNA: TGTGCCAGCAGCCTAAGACGGGGGAGCCCCTACGAGCAGTACTTC. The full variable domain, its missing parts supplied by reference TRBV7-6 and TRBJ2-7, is GAGVSQSPRYKVTKRGQDVALRCDPISGHVSLYWYRQALGQGPEFLTYFNYEAQQDKSGLPNDRFSAERPEGSISTLTIQRTEQRDSAMYRCASSLRRGSPYEQYFGPGTRLTVT.

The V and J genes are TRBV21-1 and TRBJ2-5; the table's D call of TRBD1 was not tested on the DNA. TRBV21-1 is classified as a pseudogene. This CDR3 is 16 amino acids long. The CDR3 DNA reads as TGTGCCAGCAGCCGCCGGACAGCTATTATACAAGAGACCCAGTACTTC. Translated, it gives CASSRRTAIIQETQYF.

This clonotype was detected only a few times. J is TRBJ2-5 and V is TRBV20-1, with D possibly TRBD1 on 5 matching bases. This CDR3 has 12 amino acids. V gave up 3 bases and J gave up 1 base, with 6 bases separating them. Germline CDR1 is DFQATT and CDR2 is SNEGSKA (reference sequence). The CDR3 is CSARTVQETQYF. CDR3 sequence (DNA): TGCAGTGCTAGGACAGTCCAAGAGACCCAGTACTTC.

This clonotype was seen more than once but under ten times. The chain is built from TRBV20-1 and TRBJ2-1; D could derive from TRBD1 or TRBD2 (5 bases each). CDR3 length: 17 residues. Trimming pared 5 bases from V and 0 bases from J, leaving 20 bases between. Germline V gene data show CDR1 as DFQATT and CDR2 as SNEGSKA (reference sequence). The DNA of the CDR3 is TGCAGTGCTTCCTCCTTAGAGGGGTTTAGCTCCTACAATGAGCAGTTCTTC. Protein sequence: CSASSLEGFSSYNEQFF.

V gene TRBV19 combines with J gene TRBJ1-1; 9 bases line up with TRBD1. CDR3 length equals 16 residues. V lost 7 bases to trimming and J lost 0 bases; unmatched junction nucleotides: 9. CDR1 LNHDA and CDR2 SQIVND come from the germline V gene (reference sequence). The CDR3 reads CASIQRTGALNTEAFF. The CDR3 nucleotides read TGTGCCAGTATACAGAGGACAGGGGCGTTGAACACTGAAGCTTTCTTT.

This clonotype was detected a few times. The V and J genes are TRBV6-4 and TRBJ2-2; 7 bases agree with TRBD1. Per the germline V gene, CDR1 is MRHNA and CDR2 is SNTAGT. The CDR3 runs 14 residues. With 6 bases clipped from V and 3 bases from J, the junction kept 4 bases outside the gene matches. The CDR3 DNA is TGTGCCAGCAGCCAGGACAGGTACACCGGGGAGCTGTTTTTT. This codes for CASSQDRYTGELFF.

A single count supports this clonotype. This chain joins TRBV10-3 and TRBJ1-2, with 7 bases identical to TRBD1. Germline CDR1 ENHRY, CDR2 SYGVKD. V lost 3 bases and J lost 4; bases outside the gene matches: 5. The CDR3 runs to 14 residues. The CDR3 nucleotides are TGTGCCATCAGTGATCCAAGGACAGGCTATGGCTACACCTTC. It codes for CAISDPRTGYGYTF.